The 32 T cell receptor beta chains reported below all come from one sample, sequenced in a study of blood T cell repertoires in COVID-19. Assay used: immunoSEQ multiplex PCR; TCRdb lists only in-frame clones, some missing. The table includes over 250,000 clones, over 65% detected once. Specimen: peripheral blood. Receptors originate from an elderly woman with acute or convalescent COVID-19.

J is TRBJ1-1 and V is TRBV10-3; D may be TRBD1 (5 bases). This CDR3 has 14 residues. Germline lookup yields CDR1 ENHRY and CDR2 SYGVKD. Trimming removed 3 bases from V and 1 base from J, with 9 bases in between. In DNA form, the CDR3 reads TGTGCCATCAGTGACCGGGGGGGGAACACTGAAGCTTTCTTT. Its protein product is CAISDRGGNTEAFF.

V and J are TRBV5-1 and TRBJ1-6; unclear D gene. The CDR3 has 15 amino acids. In germline, CDR1 is SGHRS, CDR2 YFSETQ. V lost 4 bases and J 10 bases, leaving 18 bases between the germline ends. CDR3 residues: CASSTGNPQQSPLHF. In DNA form, the CDR3 reads TGCGCCAGCAGCACGGGGAACCCCCAGCAGTCACCCCTCCACTTT.

The chain is built from TRBV15 and TRBJ1-1, with a tentative D call TRBD1 (5 bases). With 5 bases removed from V and 4 bases from J, the gap between germline ends came to 17 bases. Germline values: CDR1 LNHNV, CDR2 YYDKDF (reference sequence). CDR3 length: 15 amino acids. CDR3 region: CATSYTRTGVTEAFF. Here the CDR3 DNA reads TGTGCCACCAGCTACACAAGAACGGGGGTCACTGAAGCTTTCTTT. The whole variable domain, remainder taken from reference TRBV15 and TRBJ1-1, is DAMVIQNPRYQVTQFGKPVTLSCSQTLNHNVMYWYQQKSSQAPKLLFHYYDKDFNNEADTPDNFQSRRPNTSFCFLDIRSPGLGDTAMYLCATSYTRTGVTEAFFGQGTRLTVV.

The rearrangement links TRBV7-2 to TRBJ1-5; weak D call: TRBD1 (6 bases). V was cut by 4 bases and J by 7 bases, with 14 bases left in between. The length of the CDR3 is 14 residues. Germline CDR1 SGHTA, CDR2 FQGNSA. CDR3 loop: CASSSYRDGQPQHF. CDR3 sequence (DNA): TGTGCCAGCAGCTCGTACAGGGACGGACAGCCCCAGCATTTT. The full variable domain, in which reference TRBV7-2 and TRBJ1-5 provide the parts outside the CDR3, is GAGVSQSPSNKVTEKGKDVELRCDPISGHTALYWYRQSLGQGLEFLIYFQGNSAPDKSGLPSDRFSAERTGGSVSTLTIQRTQQEDSAVYLCASSSYRDGQPQHFGDGTRLSIL.

The chain joins TRBV27 to TRBJ2-3; 10 positions match TRBD2. Germline assignment: CDR1 MNHEY and CDR2 SMNVEV (reference sequence). V was pared by 0 bases and J by 7 bases, with 16 bases of the junction left unmatched. This CDR3 comprises 19 residues. CDR3 residues: CASSLSPQGLAGDRNTQYF. CDR3 DNA: TGTGCCAGCAGTTTATCCCCGCAAGGGCTAGCGGGGGACCGAAATACGCAGTATTTT.

The gene calls are TRBV28 and TRBJ1-1; D is undetermined. CDR3 length: 17 amino acids. V was trimmed by 4 bases and J by 0 bases, leaving 18 bases between them. CDR1 MDHEN and CDR2 SYDVKM come from the germline V gene. The DNA of the CDR3 is TGTGCCAGCAGTTACGACAAGACCGGAACCATGAACACTGAAGCTTTCTTT. Protein: CASSYDKTGTMNTEAFF.

V is TRBV12-3 or TRBV12-4 and J is TRBJ2-5, with unresolved D. Between the trimmed V and J ends, which lost 3 bases and 5 bases, there was a span of 7 bases. The CDR3 contains 12 residues. Here the CDR3 DNA reads TGTGCCAGCAGTTTTACGCGGGAGACCCAGTACTTC. This sequence encodes CASSFTRETQYF.

This chain connects TRBV11-2 to TRBJ1-2, with TRBD1 identical over 7 bases. Germline V lookup: CDR1 SGHAT, CDR2 FQNNGV. Trimming took 1 base from V and 4 from J; bases not matched to a gene: 3. The CDR3 length is 14 residues. The CDR3 DNA reads as TGTGCCAGCAGCTTAGGACAGGGCGGCTATGGCTACACCTTC. Protein product: CASSLGQGGYGYTF.

The chain joins TRBV9 to TRBJ2-7, with 12 bases lining up with TRBD1. V dropped 3 bases and J dropped 7; count of bases not matched to a gene: 11. CDR1 is SGDLS and CDR2 is YYNGEE in the germline V gene. The CDR3 is 16 residues long. The CDR3, as DNA: TGTGCCAGCAGCGCTCAAACCGGGACAGGGGGCGAAGAGCAGTACTTC. Encoded protein: CASSAQTGTGGEEQYF.

CDR3 DNA: TGTGCCAGCAGCTTGGGTTTTGGGACTAGCGGCAATGAGCAGTTCTTC. Translation: CASSLGFGTSGNEQFF. The chain uses TRBV11-1 and TRBJ2-1; 11 bases fit TRBD2. The CDR3 sequence is 16 residues long. Germline V gene sequence: CDR1 SGHAT, CDR2 FQDESV (reference sequence). V shed 3 bases, J shed 6 bases, and the junction held 7 bases outside the gene matches.

This chain joins TRBV6-5 and TRBJ2-7, with D unclear. Trimming pared 0 bases from V and 2 bases from J, leaving 11 bases between. Germline values: CDR1 MNHEY, CDR2 SVGAGI. The CDR3 loop spans 15 amino acids. CDR3: CASSYSSVGAYEQYF. CDR3 coding DNA: TGTGCCAGCAGTTACTCGTCGGTCGGTGCCTACGAGCAGTACTTC.

The chain has TRBV6-6 and TRBJ2-1, with a weak D call TRBD1 (5 bases). The CDR3 has 13 amino acids. Trimming cost V 5 bases and J 10 bases, with 15 bases left between them. Germline lookup yields CDR1 MNHNY and CDR2 SVGAGI (reference sequence). The CDR3 DNA reads TGTGCCAGCAGTCGCAACCAGGGTAGGGAGCAGTTCTTC. It codes for CASSRNQGREQFF.

As to this clone: Being one base from a much bigger clone, this may be a read error. The rearrangement uses TRBV7-8 and TRBJ1-1, with 7 nucleotides matching TRBD1. The CDR3 is made up of 12 amino acids. The V gene end was trimmed by 4 bases and the J gene end by 6 bases; junction bases not matched to a gene: 2. Germline V gene data show CDR1 as SGHVS and CDR2 as FQNEAQ. The CDR3 DNA is TGTGCCAGCAGCTCCGGGACAGCTGAAGCTTTCTTT. This translates into CASSSGTAEAFF. The whole variable domain, filled in from reference TRBV7-8 and TRBJ1-1, reads GAGVSQSPRYKVAKRGQDVALRCDPISGHVSLFWYQQALGQGPEFLTYFQNEAQLDKSGLPSDRFFAERPEGSVSTLKIQRTQQEDSAVYLCASSSGTAEAFFGQGTRLTVV.

The chain has TRBV7-6 and TRBJ2-5, with a tentative D call TRBD2 (6 bases). V was shortened by 1 base and J by 1 base, with 10 bases between the two germline ends. CDR1 is SGHVS and CDR2 is FNYEAQ in the germline V gene. The CDR3 extends over 15 amino acids. The CDR3 DNA reads TGTGCCAGCAGCTTAGTTCTCGGGGGCCAAGAGACCCAGTACTTC. Its protein is CASSLVLGGQETQYF.

The chain is built from TRBV18 and TRBJ1-1; TRBD1 is a possible D gene (6 bases). In germline, CDR1 is KGHSH, CDR2 LQKENI. Trimming stripped 4 bases from V and 2 bases from J, with 8 bases between. This CDR3 is 13 amino acids long. In DNA, the CDR3 is TGTGCCAGCTCACGGGGGCCCAACACTGAAGCTTTCTTT. The encoded protein is CASSRGPNTEAFF.

The chain joins TRBV6-5 to TRBJ1-2; D unresolved. CDR1 MNHEY and CDR2 SVGAGI come from the germline V gene. V was shortened by 9 bases and J by 4 bases, with 12 bases between the two germline ends. The CDR3 is made up of 12 amino acids. The CDR3 sequence: CASTRVGYGYTF. CDR3 nucleotides: TGTGCCAGTACGAGGGTTGGCTATGGCTACACCTTC.

This clone was counted a single time. V and J are TRBV6-5 and TRBJ1-2, with 8 bases identical to TRBD1. The germline V gene has CDR1 MNHEY and CDR2 SVGAGI. V lost 4 bases to trimming and J lost 5 bases; unmatched junction nucleotides: 9. This CDR3 spans 15 amino acids. The CDR3 DNA is TGTGCCAGCAGTTCGGACAGGGATGGGGTTTATGGCTACACCTTC. Residues: CASSSDRDGVYGYTF.

The rearrangement joins TRBV6-5 to TRBJ2-7; D is unclear. Germline assignment: CDR1 MNHEY and CDR2 SVGAGI. The CDR3 covers 15 residues. V was pared by 3 bases and J by 0 bases, with 12 bases between. This CDR3 is CASSYVGFSSYEQYF. The CDR3 nucleotides are TGTGCCAGCAGTTATGTGGGCTTTAGCTCCTACGAGCAGTACTTC.

The V and J genes are TRBV10-3 and TRBJ2-7; D might be TRBD1 (5 bases). V was shortened by 3 bases and J by 0 bases, with 12 bases between the two germline ends. The CDR3 totals 15 residues. From germline, CDR1 is ENHRY and CDR2 SYGVKD. The CDR3 spells CAISETDTSSYEQYF. The CDR3, as DNA: TGTGCCATCAGTGAAACGGACACAAGCTCCTACGAGCAGTACTTC.

The rearrangement uses TRBV19 and TRBJ2-7; TRBD2 is a possible D gene (5 bases). Trimming pared 1 base from V and 2 bases from J, leaving 12 bases between. The CDR3 totals 15 residues. Germline assignment: CDR1 LNHDA and CDR2 SQIVND (reference sequence). In nucleotides, the CDR3 is TGTGCCAGTAGTATAGGTCGGACTGGGGCCTACGAGCAGTACTTC. Translated, it gives CASSIGRTGAYEQYF.

In this sample, this clone turned up a few times. The rearrangement links TRBV27 to TRBJ2-5, with 14 nucleotides matching TRBD2. V trimming: 4 bases; J trimming: 5 bases; junction bases outside the gene matches: 15. The CDR3 extends over 19 amino acids. Germline V gene sequence: CDR1 MNHEY, CDR2 SMNVEV (reference sequence). The CDR3 is CASSSPRTSGRPSWETQYF. DNA for the CDR3: TGTGCCAGCAGTTCCCCCAGGACTAGCGGGAGGCCCAGTTGGGAGACCCAGTACTTC.

The rearrangement links TRBV6-5 to TRBJ1-1; weak D call: TRBD1 (6 bases). Germline V CDR1 and CDR2: MNHEY, SVGAGI. Trimming took 6 bases from V and 1 from J, leaving 15 bases between them. This CDR3 has 15 amino acids. The CDR3 nucleotides read TGTGCCAGCAGCCCCCCGGGGACAACGAACACTGAAGCTTTCTTT. Translated, it gives CASSPPGTTNTEAFF.

A remark on this clone: At the DNA level, this CDR3 is encoded by other sequences in the same sample as well. V is TRBV6-5 and J is TRBJ1-4; 8 bases line up with TRBD1. The CDR3 has 15 residues. CDR1 and CDR2 from the germline V gene are MNHEY and SVGAGI. After removal of 0 bases from V and 4 bases from J, the junction contained 1 base not matched to a gene. CDR3 region: CASSYSGQGNEKLFF. The CDR3 DNA is TGTGCCAGCAGTTACTCCGGACAGGGTAATGAAAAACTGTTTTTT.

This chain links TRBV5-8 with TRBJ2-7; 8 bases align to TRBD1. Germline assignment: CDR1 SGHTS and CDR2 YDEGEE. The CDR3 consists of 15 residues. With V trimmed by 0 bases and J by 3 bases, 5 bases remained unmatched. CDR3 in DNA: TGTGCCAGCAGCTTGGGACAGGGGTATGACTACGAGCAGTACTTC. Its translation is CASSLGQGYDYEQYF.

This clone was recorded once. The CDR3: CAISDRRGNTEAFF. DNA for the CDR3: TGTGCCATCAGTGATCGACGGGGGAACACTGAAGCTTTCTTT. This rearrangement joins TRBV10-3 to TRBJ1-1; the D is unclear. Germline V gene lookup returns CDR1 ENHRY and CDR2 SYGVKD. Deletions cut 3 bases from V and 1 base from J, with 9 bases between. The CDR3 is made up of 14 amino acids.

V gene TRBV29-1 combines with J gene TRBJ1-2, with no clear D. V was cut by 7 bases and J by 0 bases, with 9 bases left in between. The length of the CDR3 is 12 residues. Germline-derived CDR1 and CDR2 are SQVTM and ANQGSEA. The CDR3 DNA follows: TGCAGCGCCCCGACACCTAACTATGGCTACACCTTC. Protein sequence: CSAPTPNYGYTF.

This chain joins TRBV28 and TRBJ1-6, with TRBD1 matching over 8 bases. V lost 1 base, J lost 10 bases, and 9 bases stayed unmatched. This CDR3 is built from 16 residues. Germline CDR1 reads MDHEN; CDR2 reads SYDVKM. The CDR3 DNA reads as TGTGCCAGCAGTTTATACCGGACAGGGATGAAATCACCCCTCCACTTT. This gives the protein CASSLYRTGMKSPLHF.

The rearrangement uses TRBV9 and TRBJ1-2, with TRBD1 identical over 7 bases. From germline, CDR1 is SGDLS and CDR2 YYNGEE. The CDR3 extends over 15 amino acids. Germline trimming cut 3 bases from V and 1 base from J; bases unmatched to any gene: 6. CDR3: CASSARDSFNYGYTF. The CDR3 region has the DNA TGTGCCAGCAGCGCCCGGGACAGTTTTAACTATGGCTACACCTTC.

This chain uses TRBV7-5 with TRBJ1-1; the table's D call, TRBD1, was not checked against the DNA. TRBV7-5 represents a pseudogene. The CDR3 consists of 18 residues. CDR3 protein: CARSSPPGQGAMNTEAFF. The CDR3 nucleotides read TGTGCCAGAAGCTCCCCTCCGGGACAGGGGGCTATGAACACTGAAGCTTTCTTT.

The chain carries TRBV5-1 and TRBJ2-7; 8 bases are shared with TRBD1. CDR1 is SGHRS, CDR2 YFSETQ, per germline. J gave up 2 bases and V 0 bases, and 4 bases lay outside the gene matches. The CDR3 loop spans 15 amino acids. CDR3 in DNA: TGCGCCAGCAGCTTGGCCGGGACAGGCGCCTACGAGCAGTACTTC. Protein: CASSLAGTGAYEQYF.

The chain employs TRBV6-2 or TRBV6-3 and TRBJ2-7; 9 positions match TRBD1. The CDR3 is 15 amino acids. V shed 4 bases, J shed 1 base, and the junction held 5 bases outside the gene matches. The V gene's germline CDR1 is MNHEY and CDR2 SVGEGT. CDR3 residues: CASSSLGQGSYEQYF. The CDR3, as DNA: TGTGCCAGCAGTTCTCTGGGACAGGGATCCTACGAGCAGTACTTC.

The chain uses TRBV28 and TRBJ2-5; 8 bases align to TRBD2. The CDR3 covers 14 residues. Germline assignment: CDR1 MDHEN and CDR2 SYDVKM. With V trimmed by 7 bases and J by 2 bases, 6 bases remained unmatched. As DNA, the CDR3 is TGTGCCAGCACTGGGACTAGGGGACAAGAGACCCAGTACTTC. Protein: CASTGTRGQETQYF.